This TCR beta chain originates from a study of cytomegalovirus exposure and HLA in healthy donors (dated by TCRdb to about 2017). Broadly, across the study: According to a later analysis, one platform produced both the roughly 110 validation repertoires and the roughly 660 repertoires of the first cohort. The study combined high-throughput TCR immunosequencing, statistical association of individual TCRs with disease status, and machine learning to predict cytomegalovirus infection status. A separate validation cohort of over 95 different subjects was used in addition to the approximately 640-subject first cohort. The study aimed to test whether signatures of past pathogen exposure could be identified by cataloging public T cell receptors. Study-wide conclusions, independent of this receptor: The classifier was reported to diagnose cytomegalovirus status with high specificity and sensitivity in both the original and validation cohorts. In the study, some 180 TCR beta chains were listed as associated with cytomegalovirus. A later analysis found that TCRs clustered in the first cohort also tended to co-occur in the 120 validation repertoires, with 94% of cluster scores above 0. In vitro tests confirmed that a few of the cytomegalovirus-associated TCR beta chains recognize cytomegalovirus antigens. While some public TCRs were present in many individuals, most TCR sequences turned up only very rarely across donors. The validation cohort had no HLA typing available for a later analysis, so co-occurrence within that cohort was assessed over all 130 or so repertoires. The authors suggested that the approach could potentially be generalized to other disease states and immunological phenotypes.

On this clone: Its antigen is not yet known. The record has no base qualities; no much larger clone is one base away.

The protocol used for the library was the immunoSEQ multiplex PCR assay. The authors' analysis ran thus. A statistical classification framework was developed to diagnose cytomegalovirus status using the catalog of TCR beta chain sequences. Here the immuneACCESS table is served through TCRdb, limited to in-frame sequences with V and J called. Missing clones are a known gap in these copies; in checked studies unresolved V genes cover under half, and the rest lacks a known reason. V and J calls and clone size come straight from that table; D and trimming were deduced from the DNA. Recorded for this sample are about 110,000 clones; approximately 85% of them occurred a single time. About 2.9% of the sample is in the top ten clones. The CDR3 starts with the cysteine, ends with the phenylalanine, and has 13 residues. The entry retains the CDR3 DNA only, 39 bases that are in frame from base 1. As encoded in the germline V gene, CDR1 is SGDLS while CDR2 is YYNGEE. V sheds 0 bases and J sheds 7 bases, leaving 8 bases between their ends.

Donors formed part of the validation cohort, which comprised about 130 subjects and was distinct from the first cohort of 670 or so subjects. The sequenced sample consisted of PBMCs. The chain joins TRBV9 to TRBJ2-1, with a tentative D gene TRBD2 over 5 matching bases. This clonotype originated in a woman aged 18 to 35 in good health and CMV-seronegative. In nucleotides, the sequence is TGTGCCAGCAGCGTAGCTACGGGGAATGAGCAGTTCTTC. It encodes CASSVATGNEQFF.